This is a list of T cell receptor beta chains from one sample in a study of PD-1 blockade in mismatch repair-deficient tumors. Here immunoSEQ multiplex PCR was the method, and the copy in TCRdb shows in-frame clones only, minus some. The table has approximately 100,000 clones, approximately 80% seen once. The input for sequencing was peripheral blood, taken approximately 36 weeks after starting pembrolizumab. All receptors derive from an adult with mismatch repair-deficient cancer. CDR3s include the opening cysteine and the closing phenylalanine or tryptophan. The order of the fields is V gene, J gene, clone size, D gene, CDR3 protein, CDR3 DNA. A D gene is named only where the DNA matches it firmly. For some rows the clone size is stated as once, few or many, or as a class when expanded; others skip it.

v_gene: TRBV5-1
j_gene: TRBJ2-2
abundance: -
d_gene: TRBD1
CDR3aa: CASSLAGTGQGGELFF
CDR3nt: TGCGCCAGCAGCTTGGCCGGGACAGGGCAAGGCGGGGAGCTGTTTTTT

v_gene: TRBV15
j_gene: TRBJ2-3
abundance: -
d_gene: -
CDR3aa: CATSRELSGSADTQYF
CDR3nt: TGTGCCACCAGCAGAGAGTTGAGTGGGAGCGCAGATACGCAGTATTTT

v_gene: TRBV5-1
j_gene: TRBJ2-5
abundance: -
d_gene: -
CDR3aa: CASSLDGQETQYF
CDR3nt: TGCGCCAGCAGCTTGGACGGACAAGAGACCCAGTACTTC

v_gene: TRBV6-6
j_gene: TRBJ2-7
abundance: -
d_gene: -
CDR3aa: CASSPLGLLAEQYF
CDR3nt: TGTGCCAGCAGTCCTCTGGGACTTCTGGCTGAGCAGTACTTC

v_gene: TRBV27
j_gene: TRBJ2-2
abundance: -
d_gene: TRBD2
CDR3aa: CASSFVAGVTGELFF
CDR3nt: TGTGCCAGCAGTTTCGTAGCGGGAGTTACCGGGGAGCTGTTTTTT

v_gene: TRBV7-2
j_gene: TRBJ1-1
abundance: few
d_gene: -
CDR3aa: CASSLAGFEAEAFF
CDR3nt: TGTGCCAGCAGCTTAGCCGGCTTTGAGGCTGAAGCTTTCTTT

v_gene: TRBV29-1
j_gene: TRBJ2-7
abundance: once
d_gene: -
CDR3aa: CSVEDQGDSYEQYF
CDR3nt: TGCAGCGTTGAAGATCAGGGCGACAGTTACGAGCAGTACTTC

v_gene: TRBV9
j_gene: TRBJ2-5
abundance: few
d_gene: TRBD2
CDR3aa: CASSVGPGGETQYF
CDR3nt: TGTGCCAGCAGCGTAGGTCCGGGGGGAGAGACCCAGTACTTC

v_gene: TRBV5-4
j_gene: TRBJ2-7
abundance: few
d_gene: -
CDR3aa: CASSFGRVSEQYF
CDR3nt: TGTGCCAGCAGCTTTGGCAGGGTTAGCGAGCAGTACTTC

v_gene: TRBV6-1
j_gene: TRBJ1-4
abundance: few
d_gene: -
CDR3aa: CASRGEGEEKLFF
CDR3nt: TGTGCCAGCAGGGGGGAGGGTGAGGAAAAACTGTTTTTT

v_gene: TRBV4-2
j_gene: TRBJ1-1
abundance: -
d_gene: -
CDR3aa: CASSHLDTLNTEAFF
CDR3nt: TGTGCCAGCAGCCATCTGGACACCCTGAACACTGAAGCTTTCTTT

v_gene: TRBV27
j_gene: TRBJ2-3
abundance: -
d_gene: -
CDR3aa: CASSFSPSTDTQYF
CDR3nt: TGTGCCAGCAGTTTCAGTCCCAGCACAGATACGCAGTATTTT

v_gene: TRBV7-2
j_gene: TRBJ2-1
abundance: -
d_gene: TRBD2
CDR3aa: CASSLTVGSGVNEQFF
CDR3nt: TGTGCCAGCAGCTTAACGGTCGGTAGCGGGGTCAATGAGCAGTTCTTC

v_gene: TRBV7-3
j_gene: TRBJ2-4
abundance: -
d_gene: TRBD2
CDR3aa: CASSLAGTNGIQYF
CDR3nt: TGTGCCAGCAGCTTAGCCGGGACTAACGGCATTCAGTACTTC

v_gene: TRBV18
j_gene: TRBJ1-1
abundance: -
d_gene: -
CDR3aa: CASSLYPGALLVDTEAFF
CDR3nt: TGTGCCAGCTCATTATATCCCGGGGCCTTGTTAGTGGACACTGAAGCTTTCTTT

v_gene: TRBV29-1
j_gene: TRBJ2-7
abundance: -
d_gene: TRBD1
CDR3aa: CSVVSTGSPYEQYF
CDR3nt: TGCAGCGTTGTATCGACAGGGAGCCCCTACGAGCAGTACTTC

v_gene: TRBV7-2
j_gene: TRBJ1-1
abundance: -
d_gene: -
CDR3aa: CASSLTGMNTEAFF
CDR3nt: TGTGCCAGCAGCTTAACAGGGATGAACACTGAAGCTTTCTTT

v_gene: TRBV5-1
j_gene: TRBJ2-7
abundance: -
d_gene: -
CDR3aa: CASSRDGRDLDEQYF
CDR3nt: TGCGCCAGCAGTCGTGACGGGCGGGATCTCGACGAGCAGTACTTC

v_gene: TRBV14
j_gene: TRBJ2-2
abundance: few
d_gene: -
CDR3aa: CASSPHRVATGELFF
CDR3nt: TGTGCCAGCAGCCCGCACAGGGTGGCCACCGGGGAGCTGTTTTTT

v_gene: TRBV19
j_gene: TRBJ2-1
abundance: -
d_gene: TRBD2
CDR3aa: CASSIPKAGEYNEQFF
CDR3nt: TGTGCCAGTAGTATTCCGAAAGCGGGAGAATACAATGAGCAGTTCTTC

v_gene: TRBV6-5
j_gene: TRBJ1-2
abundance: -
d_gene: -
CDR3aa: CASSAQGTYGYTF
CDR3nt: TGTGCCAGCAGTGCACAGGGTACCTATGGCTACACCTTC

v_gene: TRBV7-2
j_gene: TRBJ1-1
abundance: -
d_gene: -
CDR3aa: CASSNPQTLGTEAFF
CDR3nt: TGTGCCAGCAGCAACCCACAGACACTGGGCACTGAAGCTTTCTTT

v_gene: TRBV27
j_gene: TRBJ2-7
abundance: -
d_gene: TRBD1
CDR3aa: CASSLGGGTGFIYEQYF
CDR3nt: TGTGCCAGCAGTTTAGGGGGGGGGACAGGGTTCATATACGAGCAGTACTTC

v_gene: TRBV19
j_gene: TRBJ2-1
abundance: few
d_gene: TRBD2
CDR3aa: CASSIPGRGGNEQFF
CDR3nt: TGTGCCAGTAGTATACCCGGGAGGGGGGGCAATGAGCAGTTCTTC

v_gene: TRBV6-1
j_gene: TRBJ1-2
abundance: -
d_gene: -
CDR3aa: CASSEAAAVRGYTF
CDR3nt: TGTGCCAGCAGTGAAGCCGCCGCGGTACGAGGCTACACCTTC

v_gene: TRBV7-9
j_gene: TRBJ1-1
abundance: -
d_gene: -
CDR3aa: CASSFNRVLNTEAFF
CDR3nt: TGTGCCAGCAGCTTCAACCGGGTACTGAACACTGAAGCTTTCTTT

v_gene: TRBV7-9
j_gene: TRBJ2-1
abundance: -
d_gene: TRBD2
CDR3aa: CASSLGLAGGSYNEQFF
CDR3nt: TGTGCCAGCAGCTTAGGTCTAGCGGGAGGCTCCTACAATGAGCAGTTCTTC

v_gene: TRBV11-2
j_gene: TRBJ2-3
abundance: -
d_gene: TRBD2
CDR3aa: CASSAGLAGGLIDTQYF
CDR3nt: TGTGCCAGCAGCGCGGGACTAGCGGGAGGATTGATAGATACGCAGTATTTT

v_gene: TRBV29-1
j_gene: TRBJ2-7
abundance: once
d_gene: TRBD1
CDR3aa: CSARDSLYEQYF
CDR3nt: TGCAGCGCTAGGGACAGCCTATACGAGCAGTACTTC

v_gene: TRBV6-6
j_gene: TRBJ2-2
abundance: once
d_gene: TRBD2
CDR3aa: CATLAGGPYFGELFF
CDR3nt: TGTGCCACCCTAGCGGGAGGGCCCTATTTCGGGGAGCTGTTTTTT

v_gene: TRBV15
j_gene: TRBJ2-3
abundance: -
d_gene: TRBD1
CDR3aa: CATSRPDPGQSTDTQYF
CDR3nt: TGTGCCACCAGCAGGCCGGACCCGGGACAGAGCACAGATACGCAGTATTTT

v_gene: TRBV6-5
j_gene: TRBJ1-5
abundance: -
d_gene: -
CDR3aa: CASSPVSNQPQHF
CDR3nt: TGTGCCAGCAGCCCGGTTAGCAATCAGCCCCAGCATTTT

v_gene: TRBV9
j_gene: TRBJ1-2
abundance: -
d_gene: -
CDR3aa: CASSVGGGEGYTF
CDR3nt: TGTGCCAGCAGCGTAGGCGGGGGGGAGGGCTACACCTTC

v_gene: TRBV4-1
j_gene: TRBJ2-7
abundance: -
d_gene: -
CDR3aa: CASSQVLAYEQYF
CDR3nt: TGCGCCAGCAGCCAAGTTCTAGCCTACGAGCAGTACTTC

v_gene: TRBV15
j_gene: TRBJ2-7
abundance: -
d_gene: TRBD2
CDR3aa: CATSFTTSGSFEQYF
CDR3nt: TGTGCCACCAGCTTCACGACTAGCGGGAGTTTTGAGCAGTACTTC

v_gene: TRBV2
j_gene: TRBJ2-6
abundance: -
d_gene: -
CDR3aa: CASSTAQAGANVLTF
CDR3nt: TGTGCCAGCAGTACTGCGCAGGCTGGGGCCAACGTCCTGACTTTC

v_gene: TRBV6-5
j_gene: TRBJ1-1
abundance: -
d_gene: -
CDR3aa: CASSPTAEYTEAFF
CDR3nt: TGTGCCAGCAGCCCAACCGCGGAGTACACTGAAGCTTTCTTT

v_gene: TRBV19
j_gene: TRBJ1-5
abundance: -
d_gene: -
CDR3aa: CASSISYNQPQHF
CDR3nt: TGTGCCAGTAGTATCAGTTACAATCAGCCCCAGCATTTT

v_gene: TRBV27
j_gene: TRBJ1-2
abundance: few
d_gene: -
CDR3aa: CASSQSLPGYGYTF
CDR3nt: TGTGCCAGCAGCCAATCCCTCCCAGGGTATGGCTACACCTTC

v_gene: TRBV4-1
j_gene: TRBJ2-5
abundance: -
d_gene: TRBD1
CDR3aa: CASSQGQGAWQETQYF
CDR3nt: TGCGCCAGCAGCCAAGGACAGGGGGCTTGGCAAGAGACCCAGTACTTC

v_gene: TRBV18
j_gene: TRBJ1-1
abundance: -
d_gene: TRBD1
CDR3aa: CASSRDRREAEAFF
CDR3nt: TGTGCCAGCTCACGGGACAGAAGAGAGGCTGAAGCTTTCTTT

v_gene: TRBV6-6
j_gene: TRBJ2-1
abundance: -
d_gene: -
CDR3aa: CASSSGLGGQFF
CDR3nt: TGTGCCAGCAGTTCAGGGTTAGGTGGGCAGTTCTTC

v_gene: TRBV11-2
j_gene: TRBJ1-3
abundance: -
d_gene: -
CDR3aa: CASSLGVTLGNTIYF
CDR3nt: TGTGCCAGCAGCTTGGGGGTGACCCTCGGAAACACCATATATTTT

v_gene: TRBV5-8
j_gene: TRBJ2-3
abundance: -
d_gene: TRBD1
CDR3aa: CASSRGQAKTDTQYF
CDR3nt: TGTGCCAGCAGCCGGGGACAGGCAAAGACAGATACGCAGTATTTT

v_gene: TRBV7-6
j_gene: TRBJ2-1
abundance: -
d_gene: -
CDR3aa: CASSPRTHEQFF
CDR3nt: TGTGCCAGCAGCCCTCGTACCCATGAGCAGTTCTTC